This T cell receptor (beta chain) was obtained from a study of OX40 agonist ivuxolimab in advanced cancers. Trimming took 0 bases from V and 5 from J, leaving 12 bases between them. Germline V gene lookup returns CDR1 SGHRS and CDR2 YFSETQ. The CDR3 extends over 15 amino acids. Produced via immunoSEQ multiplex PCR; TCRdb's table is partial and in-frame only. The sample records tens of thousands of clones, over 75% being singletons. This chain uses TRBV5-1 with TRBJ2-1; D is ambiguous. Sequencing used CD4+ or CD8+ T cells sorted from blood, obtained in a trial of the OX40 agonist ivuxolimab. This receptor was identified in an adult with an advanced solid tumor such as melanoma, head and neck, liver or kidney cancer. The CDR3 reads CASSLDVPGNNEQFF. The CDR3 region has the DNA TGCGCCAGCAGCTTGGACGTCCCGGGCAACAATGAGCAGTTCTTC.